The present T cell receptor (beta chain) was sequenced within a study of cytotoxic CD8 clonotypes in ibrutinib-treated CLL. Repertoires were generated with immunoSEQ multiplex PCR, while TCRdb's copy carries only in-frame clones and drops some. The sample lists approximately 130,000 clones, around 80% occurring once. Germline lookup yields CDR1 SGHTA and CDR2 FQGNSA. This CDR3 comprises 15 residues. V gave up 5 bases and J gave up 0 bases; unmatched junction bases: 2. The rearrangement joins TRBV7-2 to TRBJ2-2; TRBD1 matches at 8 bases. The receptor comes from a human donor with chronic lymphocytic leukemia. Sample: PBMCs, taken after 24 months of ibrutinib treatment. The CDR3 DNA is TGTGCCAGCAGCCCGGGACAGGCGAACACCGGGGAGCTGTTTTTT. This codes for CASSPGQANTGELFF.